This is a list of T cell receptor beta chains from one sample in a study of lymphopenia after photon versus proton radiotherapy. The assay was immunoSEQ multiplex PCR, and TCRdb's table has in-frame clones only and misses some. Found here are 50,000 or so clones, 92% of them singletons; the top ten hold approximately 19%. The specimen was peripheral blood, collected from a patient treated with photon-based radiotherapy. All receptors come from a woman aged 40 to 49 with cholangiocarcinoma. Both conserved end residues are part of each CDR3. D genes are given only for firm matches. Size is omitted from some rows. Given values are once, few, many or a class for expanded clones.

TRBD1	TRBV19	TRBJ1-6	-	CASSPRTGIISPLHF	TGTGCCAGTAGTCCTCGGACAGGGATCATCTCACCCCTCCACTTT
-	TRBV6-1	TRBJ2-3	-	CASSVDPRGTDTQYF	TGTGCCAGCAGTGTCGACCCAAGGGGGACAGATACGCAGTATTTT
TRBD1	TRBV5-6	TRBJ2-1	-	CASSFGTGYNEQFF	TGTGCCAGCAGCTTCGGGACAGGATACAATGAGCAGTTCTTC
-	TRBV5-1	TRBJ2-5	-	CASSFQGGIQETQYF	TGCGCCAGCAGCTTCCAGGGTGGGATCCAAGAGACCCAGTACTTC
-	TRBV28	TRBJ2-5	few	CASSLGQETQYF	TGTGCCAGCAGTTTAGGGCAAGAGACCCAGTACTTC
-	TRBV9	TRBJ1-2	-	CASSVAGTPNYGYTF	TGTGCCAGCAGCGTAGCCGGGACCCCAAACTATGGCTACACCTTC
-	TRBV5-1	TRBJ1-1	-	CASSLAPTGSIGYTEAFF	TGCGCCAGCAGCTTGGCCCCGACAGGCTCGATCGGGTACACTGAAGCTTTCTTT
TRBD1	TRBV27	TRBJ1-3	once	CASSLIPGQGSGNTIYF	TGTGCCAGCAGTTTGATCCCCGGACAGGGCTCTGGAAACACCATATATTTT
TRBD1	TRBV25-1	TRBJ1-2	-	CASSDRDRPYGYTF	TGTGCCAGCAGTGACCGGGACAGGCCCTATGGCTACACCTTC
-	TRBV7-3	TRBJ2-1	-	CASSLSGHPYNEQFF	TGTGCCAGCAGCCTAAGCGGGCACCCTTACAATGAGCAGTTCTTC
-	TRBV30	TRBJ2-3	-	CAWSVPASTDTQYF	TGTGCCTGGAGTGTCCCAGCTAGCACAGATACGCAGTATTTT
-	TRBV6-5	TRBJ1-1	-	CASTRDTVNTEAFF	TGTGCCAGCACTAGAGACACGGTGAACACTGAAGCTTTCTTT
TRBD1	TRBV7-9	TRBJ1-2	-	CASSLRGTGERGYTF	TGTGCCAGCAGCTTAAGGGGGACAGGGGAGCGAGGCTACACCTTC
-	TRBV6-6	TRBJ1-1	once	CASSPRQGPNTEAFF	TGTGCCAGCAGCCCCCGGCAGGGTCCGAACACTGAAGCTTTCTTT
TRBD2	TRBV27	TRBJ2-7	-	CASSIGGGGYEQYF	TGTGCCAGCAGTATCGGGGGGGGTGGTTACGAGCAGTACTTC
-	TRBV5-4	TRBJ1-4	-	CASSFGGQVNEKLFF	TGTGCCAGCAGCTTCGGCGGTCAGGTTAATGAAAAACTGTTTTTT
-	TRBV11-1	TRBJ2-1	-	CASSLGPRWAGVNNEQFF	TGTGCCAGCAGCTTAGGCCCTCGGTGGGCAGGGGTCAACAATGAGCAGTTCTTC
-	TRBV7-2	TRBJ2-7	-	CASSLVDGSYEQYF	TGTGCCAGCAGCTTAGTAGACGGGAGCTACGAGCAGTACTTC
-	TRBV19	TRBJ1-2	-	CASSPTWPLLPTNYGYTF	TGTGCCAGTAGCCCGACATGGCCACTTCTACCCACTAACTATGGCTACACCTTC
-	TRBV10-1	TRBJ2-1	-	CASPSNVYGVVYEQFF	TGCGCCAGCCCTAGTAACGTCTACGGGGTTGTTTATGAGCAGTTCTTC
TRBD2	TRBV30	TRBJ2-3	-	CASTKAGGTDTQYF	TGTGCCTCAACCAAAGCGGGAGGCACAGATACGCAGTATTTT
-	TRBV7-6	TRBJ2-1	-	CASSLVRQALNEQFF	TGTGCCAGCAGCTTGGTCAGACAGGCCCTAAATGAGCAGTTCTTC
-	TRBV27	TRBJ2-1	-	CASSFGALSTLGGEQFF	TGTGCCAGCAGTTTTGGGGCCCTTAGTACCCTCGGGGGTGAGCAGTTCTTC
TRBD2	TRBV5-1	TRBJ2-5	once	CASSRSSGQETQYF	TGCGCCAGCAGCCGGTCTAGCGGCCAAGAGACCCAGTACTTC
TRBD1	TRBV6-5	TRBJ1-2	-	CASRLGQGAGYTF	TGTGCCAGCAGACTCGGACAGGGAGCTGGCTACACCTTC
-	TRBV5-4	TRBJ1-2	-	CASIKGGQGIGGYTF	TGTGCCAGCATTAAGGGGGGCCAGGGAATAGGAGGCTACACCTTC
TRBD2	TRBV4-1	TRBJ2-1	few	CASNPGLVWDEQFF	TGCGCCAGCAACCCGGGACTAGTGTGGGATGAGCAGTTCTTC
-	TRBV30	TRBJ2-2	-	CAWRMAGRLGKDTGELFF	TGTGCCTGGAGAATGGCCGGGAGACTGGGGAAAGACACCGGGGAGCTGTTTTTT
-	TRBV6-5	TRBJ1-1	-	CASTPRGGTEAFF	TGTGCCAGCACCCCTCGGGGGGGAACTGAAGCTTTCTTT
-	TRBV6-1	TRBJ1-5	few	CASSETQANQPQHF	TGTGCCAGCAGTGAAACACAGGCAAATCAGCCCCAGCATTTT
-	TRBV19	TRBJ1-1	-	CASTQSHRTEAFF	TGTGCCAGTACCCAGTCCCATCGTACTGAAGCTTTCTTT
-	TRBV7-6	TRBJ2-1	-	CASSLGPGNEQFF	TGTGCCAGCAGCTTAGGCCCAGGGAATGAGCAGTTCTTC
TRBD2	TRBV5-8	TRBJ2-3	-	CASSLAQRGDTDTQYF	TGTGCCAGCAGCTTGGCCCAGCGGGGGGACACAGATACGCAGTATTTT
-	TRBV27	TRBJ2-7	-	CASSRTPGTQTYEQYF	TGTGCCAGCAGCCGGACCCCCGGGACACAGACCTACGAGCAGTACTTC
TRBD2	TRBV2	TRBJ2-7	hyperexpanded	CASSEALSGANYEQYF	TGTGCCAGCAGTGAAGCGCTTAGCGGGGCGAACTACGAGCAGTACTTC
-	TRBV9	TRBJ2-3	-	CASSGGLRGQYF	TGTGCCAGCAGCGGAGGACTCCGGGGGCAGTATTTT
TRBD2	TRBV28	TRBJ2-2	-	CASTGREANTGELFF	TGTGCCAGCACAGGACGGGAGGCCAACACCGGGGAGCTGTTTTTT
-	TRBV5-1	TRBJ2-7	-	CASNSGDNRYYEQYF	TGCGCCAGCAACTCCGGGGACAACCGGTACTACGAGCAGTACTTC
-	TRBV29-1	TRBJ2-7	-	CSVAASRYEQYF	TGCAGCGTTGCGGCTAGCCGATACGAGCAGTACTTC
-	TRBV12-2	TRBJ2-3	-	CASRKTRDREADTQYF	TGTGCAAGTCGCAAAACCCGGGACAGGGAGGCAGATACGCAGTATTTT